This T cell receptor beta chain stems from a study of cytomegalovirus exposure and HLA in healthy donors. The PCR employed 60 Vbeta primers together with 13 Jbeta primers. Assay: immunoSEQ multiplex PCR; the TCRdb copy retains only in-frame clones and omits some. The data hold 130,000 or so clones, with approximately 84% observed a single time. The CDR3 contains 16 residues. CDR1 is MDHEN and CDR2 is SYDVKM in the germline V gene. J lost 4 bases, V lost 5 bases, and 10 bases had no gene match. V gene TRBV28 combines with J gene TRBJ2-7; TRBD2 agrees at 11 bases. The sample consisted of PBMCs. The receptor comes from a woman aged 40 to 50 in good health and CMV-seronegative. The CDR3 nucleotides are TGTGCCAGCAGTCTCCTCCTAGCGGGAGGCGAGTACGAGCAGTACTTC. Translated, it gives CASSLLLAGGEYEQYF.